Below, 21 T cell receptor beta chains from the same sample are listed, as sequenced in a study of OX40 agonist ivuxolimab in advanced cancers. The data were produced by immunoSEQ multiplex PCR, yet TCRdb's version contains in-frame clones alone and is incomplete. The sample holds 20,000 to 25,000 clones, approximately 79% seen once. The sample here was CD4+ or CD8+ T cells sorted from blood, taken in a trial of the OX40 agonist ivuxolimab. These receptors were taken from an adult with an advanced solid tumor such as melanoma, head and neck, liver or kidney cancer.

The chain couples TRBV28 to TRBJ1-6; 10 nucleotides match TRBD1. This CDR3 has 16 residues. Germline CDR1 reads MDHEN; CDR2 reads SYDVKM. The V gene end was trimmed by 8 bases and the J gene end by 10 bases; junction bases not matched to a gene: 14. CDR3 coding DNA: TGTGCCAGCCTTAAGGGACAGGGGAACAGAAAATCACCCCTCCACTTT. Its protein product is CASLKGQGNRKSPLHF.

This chain links TRBV5-1 with TRBJ2-2, with D uncertain. The V gene lost 4 bases and the J gene lost 8 bases, with 9 bases spanning the gap. The germline V gene encodes CDR1 SGHRS and CDR2 YFSETQ. The CDR3 runs 12 residues. The CDR3 here is CASSIQTGELFF. The CDR3 DNA reads as TGCGCCAGCAGCATTCAAACAGGGGAGCTGTTTTTT.

The chain links TRBV18 to TRBJ1-5; possible D gene TRBD1, 5 bases. The germline V and J ends were trimmed by 3 bases and 7 bases, with 10 bases remaining between them. Germline loops: CDR1 KGHSH, CDR2 LQKENI. The CDR3 contains 13 residues. The CDR3 bases are TGTGCCAGCTCACCGGGCAGGGACCAGCCCCAGCATTTT. This gives the protein CASSPGRDQPQHF.

As for this clone: The sample contains more than one DNA sequence encoding this CDR3. This chain uses TRBV18 with TRBJ1-2; possibly TRBD1 for D (5 bases). Germline V gene data show CDR1 as KGHSH and CDR2 as LQKENI. V shed 3 bases and J shed 4 bases, with 12 bases lying between them. The CDR3 extends over 14 amino acids. The CDR3: CASSPPTESYGYTF. The CDR3 DNA follows: TGTGCCAGCTCACCCCCGACAGAATCCTATGGCTACACCTTC.

The J gene is TRBJ1-2, the V gene TRBV30; 10 bases fit TRBD1. The length of the CDR3 is 17 residues. V dropped 2 bases and J dropped 8; count of bases not matched to a gene: 17. CDR1 is GTSNPN and CDR2 is SVGIG in the germline V gene (reference sequence). CDR3 amino acids: CAWSRNFRDRGSSGYTF. The CDR3 nucleotides are TGTGCCTGGAGTAGGAATTTCCGGGACAGGGGATCCAGCGGCTACACCTTC. The full variable domain, with the rest looked up from reference TRBV30 and TRBJ1-2, is SQTIHQWPATLVQPVGSPLSLECTVEGTSNPNLYWYRQAAGRGLQLLFYSVGIGQISSEVPQNLSASRPQDRQFILSSKKLLLSDSGFYLCAWSRNFRDRGSSGYTFGSGTRLTVV.

This clone was seen more than once but under ten times. The rearrangement joins TRBV19 to TRBJ1-6; 11 bases agree with TRBD1. Trimming took 4 bases from V and 6 from J; bases not matched to a gene: 5. Germline assignment: CDR1 LNHDA and CDR2 SQIVND (reference sequence). This CDR3 comprises 16 residues. CDR3 sequence: CASSRGTGGLNSPLHF. For the CDR3, the DNA is TGTGCCAGTAGTAGGGGGACAGGGGGGCTTAATTCACCCCTCCACTTT.

The chain has TRBV6-1 and TRBJ1-5, with no clear D. The CDR3 loop spans 14 amino acids. Trimming left V 8 bases short and J 0 bases short, with 11 bases between. Germline V CDR1 and CDR2: MNHNS, SASEGT. CDR3 bases: TGTGCCAGCTTGAAGCCAGGTAGCAATCAGCCCCAGCATTTT. Translation gives CASLKPGSNQPQHF.

The chain has TRBV6-1 and TRBJ2-5; 10 nucleotides agree with TRBD2. Looked up from germline, CDR1 is MNHNS and CDR2 is SASEGT. Trimming cost V 4 bases and J 4 bases; bases outside gene matches: 9. CDR3 length: 16 amino acids. The CDR3 nucleotides are TGTGCCAGCAGTGTTTTCGGGACTAGCGATTCAGAGACCCAGTACTTC. Translating it yields CASSVFGTSDSETQYF.

In this sample, this clone turned up a few times. This rearrangement joins TRBV6-5 to TRBJ1-1, with D unresolved. Germline V gene sequence: CDR1 MNHEY, CDR2 SVGAGI. CDR3 length: 14 amino acids. Trimming pared 1 base from V and 6 bases from J, leaving 12 bases between. CDR3 amino acids: CASSYYSNGAEAFF. CDR3 nucleotide sequence: TGTGCCAGCAGTTACTATTCGAATGGCGCTGAAGCTTTCTTT.

The V call is TRBV30, the J call TRBJ2-3, with D hard to call. The CDR3 is made up of 11 amino acids. Germline V gives CDR1 GTSNPN, CDR2 SVGIG (reference sequence). Deletions cut 3 bases from V and 5 bases from J, with 6 bases between. CDR3: CAWRIGDTQYF. In DNA form, the CDR3 reads TGTGCCTGGAGAATCGGAGATACGCAGTATTTT.

The chain carries TRBV21-1 and TRBJ1-6. TRBV21-1 is flagged as a pseudogene. The CDR3 covers 14 residues. CDR3 sequence reads: CASKGGQGDSPLHF. DNA of the CDR3: TGTGCCAGCAAGGGGGGGCAGGGGGATTCACCCCTCCACTTT.

This chain uses TRBV15 with TRBJ2-3; 7 bases fit TRBD1. This CDR3 has 16 amino acids. With V trimmed by 5 bases and J by 2 bases, 10 bases remained unmatched. Germline assignment: CDR1 LNHNV and CDR2 YYDKDF (reference sequence). The CDR3 sequence: CATSAPGTDNTDTQYF. The CDR3 nucleotides are TGTGCCACCAGCGCGCCCGGGACAGACAACACAGATACGCAGTATTTT.

V and J are TRBV5-6 and TRBJ2-5; D might be TRBD1 or TRBD2, each matching 5 bases. The CDR3 contains 14 residues. Germline loops: CDR1 SGHDT, CDR2 YYEEEE. V was shortened by 4 bases and J by 3 bases, with 13 bases between the two germline ends. The CDR3 nucleotides read TGTGCCAGCAGCCTGACCGGGGCCAAAGAGACCCAGTACTTC. Residues: CASSLTGAKETQYF.

This chain links TRBV5-1 with TRBJ1-5; D gene unclear. CDR1 SGHRS and CDR2 YFSETQ come from the germline V gene. V lost 4 bases and J lost 8, with 13 bases in between. This CDR3 region has 13 residues. CDR3 in amino acids: CASSPAGREPQHF. For the CDR3, the DNA is TGCGCCAGCAGCCCCGCCGGGAGAGAGCCCCAGCATTTT.

This clone was observed a handful of times. The rearrangement links TRBV7-3 to TRBJ2-3; D tentatively fits TRBD1 or TRBD2 (5 bases each). The V gene's germline CDR1 is SGHTA and CDR2 FQGTGA. The CDR3 covers 15 residues. Trimming removed 4 bases at V and 0 bases at J, with 11 bases between. In DNA, the CDR3 is TGTGCCAGCAGCTCGACAGCGGCTAGCACAGATACGCAGTATTTT. It translates to CASSSTAASTDTQYF.

This clone was found a few times. V and J are TRBV2 and TRBJ2-2, with 8 bases that match TRBD1. This CDR3 comprises 14 residues. Per germline, CDR1 SNHLY and CDR2 FYNNEI. With V trimmed by 4 bases and J by 7 bases, 5 bases remained unmatched. CDR3 sequence (DNA): TGTGCCAGCAGTGTCGGACAGGGTCACGGGGAGCTGTTTTTT. Translating it yields CASSVGQGHGELFF.

This chain joins TRBV11-2 and TRBJ2-3; TRBD2 matches at 9 bases. The CDR3 runs 16 residues. V dropped 2 bases and J dropped 2; count of bases not matched to a gene: 5. Germline-derived CDR1 and CDR2 are SGHAT and FQNNGV. The CDR3 sequence: CASSLIASGATDTQYF. CDR3 DNA: TGTGCCAGCAGCTTAATAGCTAGCGGGGCCACAGATACGCAGTATTTT.

The chain recombines TRBV11-2 with TRBJ2-1; perhaps TRBD1 as D (6 bases). Trimming pared 3 bases from V and 9 bases from J, leaving 12 bases between. This CDR3 has 13 residues. Germline V gene sequence: CDR1 SGHAT, CDR2 FQNNGV. CDR3: CASSFRGRGEQFF. CDR3 DNA: TGTGCCAGCAGCTTCAGGGGCAGGGGTGAGCAGTTCTTC.

The V gene is TRBV27, the J gene TRBJ2-7; D is uncertain. Between the trimmed V and J ends, which lost 3 bases and 0 bases, there was a span of 12 bases. The germline V gene encodes CDR1 MNHEY and CDR2 SMNVEV (reference sequence). CDR3 size: 15 residues. In DNA form, the CDR3 reads TGTGCCAGCAGTTTCCTGTTCTCCCGCTCCTACGAGCAGTACTTC. Translation gives CASSFLFSRSYEQYF.

The rearrangement joins TRBV6-5 to TRBJ2-1; 10 positions match TRBD1. The CDR3 consists of 16 residues. Trimming took 2 bases from V and 7 from J; bases not matched to a gene: 8. Germline V CDR1 and CDR2: MNHEY, SVGAGI. In nucleotides, the CDR3 is TGTGCCAGCAGTTACACCCACGGGACAGGGGTGAATGAGCAGTTCTTC. It codes for CASSYTHGTGVNEQFF.

This sequence joins TRBV6-5 and TRBJ2-1; TRBD2 matches 11 bases. The germline CDR1 and CDR2 sequences are MNHEY and SVGAGI. Losses at the gene ends were 5 bases for V and 9 bases for J; bases not matched to a gene: 6. The CDR3 sequence is 14 residues long. The DNA of the CDR3 is TGTGCCAGCAGTCAACCGGGACTAGCGGCTGAGCAGTTCTTC. Residues: CASSQPGLAAEQFF.